This T cell receptor (beta chain) was observed in a study of blood T cells in healthy people across ages. Looked up from germline, CDR1 is ENHRY and CDR2 is SYGVKD. V dropped 4 bases and J dropped 5 bases, with 14 bases sitting between them. The CDR3 extends over 14 amino acids. Study-wide points: One million T cells yielded diversity estimates that were considered underestimates.

Primed by a sample-barcoded 5' primer and a J-beta primer mix, a second PCR proceeded for about 6 to 12 cycles. Each CDR3 protein gets one entry after TCRdb re-called the 5' RACE reads with MiXCR. The table lists roughly 1.4 million distinct CDR3 sequences, approximately 60% of them singletons. Roughly 9.2 milliliters of peripheral blood were drawn from each donor into EDTA-treated tubes. Per-sample yields of isolated PBMCs were at least 6 million. On this clonotype itself: Its matching antigen is unknown.

The sequenced material came from blood. This clonotype was sampled from a man in his late teens or twenties in good health. The chain couples TRBV10-3 to TRBJ1-1; D is perhaps TRBD1 (5 bases). The DNA of the CDR3 is TGTGCCATCAGTGGCTCCGGACATGAGACTGAAGCTTTCTTT. The encoded protein is CAISGSGHETEAFF.